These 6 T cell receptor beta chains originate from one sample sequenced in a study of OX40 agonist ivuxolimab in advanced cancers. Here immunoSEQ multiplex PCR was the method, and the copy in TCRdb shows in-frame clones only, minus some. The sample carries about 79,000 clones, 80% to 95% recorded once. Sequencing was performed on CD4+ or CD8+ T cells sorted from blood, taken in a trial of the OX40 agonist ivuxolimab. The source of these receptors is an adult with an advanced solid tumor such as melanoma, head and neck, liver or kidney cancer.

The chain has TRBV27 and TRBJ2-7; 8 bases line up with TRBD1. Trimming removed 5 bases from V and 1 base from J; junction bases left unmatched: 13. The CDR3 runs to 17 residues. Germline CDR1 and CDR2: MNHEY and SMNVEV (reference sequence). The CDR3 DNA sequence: TGTGCCAGCAGTCCGCGAGCCGGGACAGGAAATTCCTACGAGCAGTACTTC. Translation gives CASSPRAGTGNSYEQYF.

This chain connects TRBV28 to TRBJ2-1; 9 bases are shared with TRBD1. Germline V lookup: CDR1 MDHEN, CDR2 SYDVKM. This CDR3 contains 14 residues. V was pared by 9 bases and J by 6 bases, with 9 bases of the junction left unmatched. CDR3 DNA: TGTGCCAGTATGGGACAGGGTCAATCCAATGAGCAGTTCTTC. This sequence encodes CASMGQGQSNEQFF.

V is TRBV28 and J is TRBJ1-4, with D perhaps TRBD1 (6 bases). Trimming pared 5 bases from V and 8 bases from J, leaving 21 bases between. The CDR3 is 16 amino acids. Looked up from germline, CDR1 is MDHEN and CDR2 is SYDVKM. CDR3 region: CASSASLRGNLEKLFF. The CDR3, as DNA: TGTGCCAGCAGTGCTTCTCTAAGGGGGAACCTCGAAAAACTGTTTTTT. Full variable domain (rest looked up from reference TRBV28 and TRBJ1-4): DVKVTQSSRYLVKRTGEKVFLECVQDMDHENMFWYRQDPGLGLRLIYFSYDVKMKEKGDIPEGYSVSREKKERFSLILESASTNQTSMYLCASSASLRGNLEKLFFGSGTQLSVL.

The CDR3 sequence: CASSVIAGVSYNEQFF. The CDR3 coding sequence is TGTGCCAGCAGCGTCATAGCGGGAGTGAGCTACAATGAGCAGTTCTTC. The chain carries TRBV9 and TRBJ2-1; 9 bases fit TRBD2. This CDR3 is built from 16 residues. Germline CDR1 and CDR2: SGDLS and YYNGEE. The J segment lost 3 bases and the V segment lost 2 bases, leaving 6 bases of the junction unmatched. The full variable domain, completed using reference TRBV9 and TRBJ2-1, is DSGVTQTPKHLITATGQRVTLRCSPRSGDLSVYWYQQSLDQGLQFLIQYYNGEERAKGNILERFSAQQFPDLHSELNLSSLELGDSALYFCASSVIAGVSYNEQFFGPGTRLTVL.

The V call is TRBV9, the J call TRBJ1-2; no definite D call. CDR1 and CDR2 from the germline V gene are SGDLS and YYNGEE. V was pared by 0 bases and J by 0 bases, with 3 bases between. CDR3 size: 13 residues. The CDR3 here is CASSVEPNYGYTF. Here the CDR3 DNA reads TGTGCCAGCAGCGTAGAACCTAACTATGGCTACACCTTC.

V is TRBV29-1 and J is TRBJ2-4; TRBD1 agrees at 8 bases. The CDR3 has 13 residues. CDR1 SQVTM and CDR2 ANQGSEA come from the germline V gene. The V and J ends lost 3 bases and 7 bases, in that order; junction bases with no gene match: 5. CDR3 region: CSVEVAGGNIQYF. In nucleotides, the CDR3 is TGCAGCGTTGAGGTGGCAGGGGGCAACATTCAGTACTTC. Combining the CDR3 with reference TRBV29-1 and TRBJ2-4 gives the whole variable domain SAVISQKPSRDICQRGTSLTIQCQVDSQVTMMFWYRQQPGQSLTLIATANQGSEATYESGFVIDKFPISRPNLTFSTLTVSNMSPEDSSIYLCSVEVAGGNIQYFGAGTRLSVL.